These T cell receptor beta chains were read from a single sample in a study of shared clonotypes between healthy human individuals. Sequenced by immunoSEQ multiplex PCR; TCRdb stores in-frame clones only, minus some. The profile covers hundreds of thousands of clones, with about 96% appearing a single time and about 0.057% taken by the ten largest. The source material was naive CD4+ T cells sorted from blood. The receptors come from a woman between 25 and 40 years old in good health. Both conserved end residues are part of each CDR3. The order of the fields is clone size, V gene, D gene, J gene, CDR3 DNA, CDR3 protein. D genes are given only for firm matches. The size entry is marked missing in some rows and otherwise reads once, few, many or a size class.

.	TRBV7-2	TRBD2	TRBJ2-1	TGTGCCAGCAGCTTAGCAGCGGGAGGGAGTAATGAGCAGTTCTTC	CASSLAAGGSNEQFF
.	TRBV5-8	.	TRBJ2-3	TGTGCCAGCAGCCCCGCGGCAACAGATACGCAGTATTTT	CASSPAATDTQYF
.	TRBV28	.	TRBJ1-2	TGTGCCAGCAGTTTCACGGGTGGCTACACCTTC	CASSFTGGYTF
.	TRBV11-2	.	TRBJ2-5	TGTGCCAGCAGCTCGGCCAATAAACTGAAAGAGACCCAGTACTTC	CASSSANKLKETQYF
.	TRBV7-9	.	TRBJ1-6	TGTGCCAGCAGCGGAGGTGGTAATTCACCCCTCCACTTT	CASSGGGNSPLHF
once	TRBV19	.	TRBJ2-1	TGTGCCAGTAGTATCTCAGCGGGCACCTACAATGAGCAGTTCTTC	CASSISAGTYNEQFF
.	TRBV18	.	TRBJ1-2	TGTGCCAGCTCACCAGTTGCACAGGGACTGAATGGCTACACCTTC	CASSPVAQGLNGYTF
.	TRBV7-3	TRBD2	TRBJ2-2	TGTGCCAGCAGCCCTTTTTCCCTAGCGGGGAACACCGGGGAGCTGTTTTTT	CASSPFSLAGNTGELFF
.	TRBV5-4	.	TRBJ2-7	TGTGCCAGCAGCTTGGAGACTCCTCCCTACGAGCAGTACTTC	CASSLETPPYEQYF
.	TRBV5-1	TRBD2	TRBJ2-7	TGCGCCAGCACTCAAATAGCGGGAGCTGAGTACGAGCAGTACTTC	CASTQIAGAEYEQYF
once	TRBV27	.	TRBJ2-3	TGTGCCAGCAGTTTCGGGACTAGCACAGATACGCAGTATTTT	CASSFGTSTDTQYF
.	TRBV6-6	TRBD2	TRBJ2-7	TGTGCCAGCACCGCGACTAGCGGGACCTCCTACGAGCAGTACTTC	CASTATSGTSYEQYF
.	TRBV28	TRBD1	TRBJ2-7	TGTGCCAGCAGCGACAGGGGCCCGAGCTCCTACGAGCAGTACTTC	CASSDRGPSSYEQYF
.	TRBV7-9	.	TRBJ2-3	TGTGCCAGCAGCTTAGGTTTAGCGGCAGATACGCAGTATTTT	CASSLGLAADTQYF
.	TRBV7-9	.	TRBJ1-1	TGTGCCAGCAGCTCCGGGACGGTGAACACTGAAGCTTTCTTT	CASSSGTVNTEAFF
.	TRBV28	.	TRBJ2-5	TGTGCCAGCAGTCCGATGGGACTCCTATTCCAGACCCAGTACTTC	CASSPMGLLFQTQYF
once	TRBV19	.	TRBJ2-2	TGTGCCAGTAATCCGACAGCGAACACCGGGGAGCTGTTTTTT	CASNPTANTGELFF
.	TRBV5-4	.	TRBJ2-7	TGTGCCAGCAGCCCTGAAAGGGGCCACGAGCAGTACTTC	CASSPERGHEQYF
.	TRBV7-9	.	TRBJ2-1	TGTGCCAGCAGCCAGGGCCTTTACTACAATGAGCAGTTCTTC	CASSQGLYYNEQFF
.	TRBV28	TRBD1	TRBJ1-1	TGTGCCAGCAACAAACAGGGGACTGAAGCTTTCTTT	CASNKQGTEAFF
.	TRBV28	TRBD2	TRBJ2-5	TGTGCCAGCAGATCAGCGGGGGGGGGCGTAGAGACCCAGTACTTC	CASRSAGGGVETQYF
.	TRBV5-6	.	TRBJ2-6	TGTGCCAGCAGCTTGGATCACGTCCTGACTTTC	CASSLDHVLTF